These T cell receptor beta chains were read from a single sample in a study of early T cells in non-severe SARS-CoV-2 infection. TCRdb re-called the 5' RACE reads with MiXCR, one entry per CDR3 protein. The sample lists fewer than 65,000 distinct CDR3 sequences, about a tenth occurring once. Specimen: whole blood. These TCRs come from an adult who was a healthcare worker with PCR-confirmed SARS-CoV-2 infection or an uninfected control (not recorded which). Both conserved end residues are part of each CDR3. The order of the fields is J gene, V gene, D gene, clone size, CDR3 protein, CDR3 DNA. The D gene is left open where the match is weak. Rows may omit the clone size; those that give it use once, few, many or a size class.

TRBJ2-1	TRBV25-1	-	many	CASRIAENSYNEQFF	TGTGCCAGCAGGATCGCAGAAAACTCCTACAATGAGCAGTTCTTC
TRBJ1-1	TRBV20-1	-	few	CSASPGARANTEAFF	TGCAGTGCTAGTCCGGGGGCTCGGGCGAACACTGAAGCTTTCTTT
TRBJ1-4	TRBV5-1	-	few	CASSFGEKLFF	TGCGCCAGCAGCTTTGGAGAAAAACTGTTTTTT
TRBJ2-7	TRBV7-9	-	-	CASRGVTHRDSYEQYF	TGTGCCAGCAGGGGAGTTACGCATCGCGATTCCTACGAGCAGTACTTC
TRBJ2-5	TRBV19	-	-	CASRREETQYF	TGTGCCAGTCGAAGAGAAGAGACCCAGTACTTC
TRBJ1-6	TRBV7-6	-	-	CASSLDTSYNSPLHF	TGTGCCAGCAGCTTAGACACCTCCTATAATTCACCCCTCCACTTT
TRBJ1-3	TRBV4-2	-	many	CASSQRTGAGGGNTIYF	TGTGCCAGCAGCCAACGGACGGGCGCTGGGGGTGGAAACACCATATATTTT
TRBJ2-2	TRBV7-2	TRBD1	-	CASSRDRVFTGELFF	TGTGCCAGCAGCCGGGACAGGGTTTTCACCGGGGAGCTGTTTTTT
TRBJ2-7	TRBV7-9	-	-	CASSRGGENYEQYF	TGTGCCAGCAGCCGCGGAGGGGAGAACTACGAGCAGTACTTC
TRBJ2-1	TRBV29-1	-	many	CSVRLAESYNEQFF	TGCAGCGTTAGGCTAGCAGAATCCTACAATGAGCAGTTCTTC
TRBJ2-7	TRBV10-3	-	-	CATEEPTSYEQYF	TGTGCCACCGAGGAGCCTACGTCCTACGAGCAGTACTTC
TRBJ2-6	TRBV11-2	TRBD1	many	CASRKTGVGANVLTF	TGTGCCAGCAGGAAGACAGGGGTTGGGGCCAACGTCCTGACTTTC
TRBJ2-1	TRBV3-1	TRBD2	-	CASSRPAGGYNEQFF	TGTGCCAGCAGCCGGCCGGCGGGAGGCTACAATGAGCAGTTCTTC
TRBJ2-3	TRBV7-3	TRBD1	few	CASSFGQGPTDTQYF	TGTGCCAGCAGCTTTGGACAGGGCCCCACAGATACGCAGTATTTT